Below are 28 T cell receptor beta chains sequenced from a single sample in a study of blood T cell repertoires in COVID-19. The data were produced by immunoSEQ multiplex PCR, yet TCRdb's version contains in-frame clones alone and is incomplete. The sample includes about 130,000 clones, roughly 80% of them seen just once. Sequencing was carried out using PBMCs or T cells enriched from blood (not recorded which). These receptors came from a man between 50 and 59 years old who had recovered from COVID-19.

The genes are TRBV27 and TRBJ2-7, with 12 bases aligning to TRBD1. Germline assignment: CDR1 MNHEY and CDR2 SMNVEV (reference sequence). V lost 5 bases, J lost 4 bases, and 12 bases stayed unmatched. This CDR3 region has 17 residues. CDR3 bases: TGTGCCAGCAGTCCCCGCGGCCGGGACAGGGGGCGGTACGAGCAGTACTTC. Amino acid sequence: CASSPRGRDRGRYEQYF.

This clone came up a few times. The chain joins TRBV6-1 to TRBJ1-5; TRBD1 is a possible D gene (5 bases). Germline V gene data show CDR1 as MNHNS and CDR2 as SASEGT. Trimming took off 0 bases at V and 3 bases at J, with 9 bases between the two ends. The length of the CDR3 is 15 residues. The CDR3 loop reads CASSEAGGYNQPQHF. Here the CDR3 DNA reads TGTGCCAGCAGTGAAGCGGGGGGATACAATCAGCCCCAGCATTTT.

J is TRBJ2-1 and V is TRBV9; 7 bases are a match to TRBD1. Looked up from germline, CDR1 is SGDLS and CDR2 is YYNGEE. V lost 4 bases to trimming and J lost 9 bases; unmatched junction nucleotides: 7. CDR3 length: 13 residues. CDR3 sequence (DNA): TGTGCCAGCAGCCCACGGGACAGAAGTGAGCAGTTCTTC. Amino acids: CASSPRDRSEQFF.

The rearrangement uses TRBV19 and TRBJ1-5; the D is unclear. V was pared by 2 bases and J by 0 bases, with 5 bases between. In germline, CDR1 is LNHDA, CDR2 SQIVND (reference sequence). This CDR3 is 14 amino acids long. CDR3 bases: TGTGCCAGTAGTATACAGTATAGCAATCAGCCCCAGCATTTT. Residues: CASSIQYSNQPQHF.

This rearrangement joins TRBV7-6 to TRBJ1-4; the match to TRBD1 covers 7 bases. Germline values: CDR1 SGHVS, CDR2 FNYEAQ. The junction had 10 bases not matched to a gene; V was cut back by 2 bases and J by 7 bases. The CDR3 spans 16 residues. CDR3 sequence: CASSLNGPAGGEKLFF. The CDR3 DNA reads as TGTGCCAGCAGCTTAAATGGGCCCGCAGGGGGTGAAAAACTGTTTTTT.

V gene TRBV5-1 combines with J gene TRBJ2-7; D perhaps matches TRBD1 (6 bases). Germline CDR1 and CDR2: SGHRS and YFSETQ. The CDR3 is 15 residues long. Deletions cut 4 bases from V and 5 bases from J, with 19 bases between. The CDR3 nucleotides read TGCGCCAGCAGCGGGGGAAGGGGGTTCCCTCACGAGCAGTACTTC. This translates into CASSGGRGFPHEQYF.

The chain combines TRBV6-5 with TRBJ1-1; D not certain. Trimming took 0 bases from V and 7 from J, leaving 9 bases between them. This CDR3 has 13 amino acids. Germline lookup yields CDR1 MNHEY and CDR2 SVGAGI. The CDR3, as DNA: TGTGCCAGCAGTTACTCAAGCAGCGATGAAGCTTTCTTT. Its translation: CASSYSSSDEAFF.

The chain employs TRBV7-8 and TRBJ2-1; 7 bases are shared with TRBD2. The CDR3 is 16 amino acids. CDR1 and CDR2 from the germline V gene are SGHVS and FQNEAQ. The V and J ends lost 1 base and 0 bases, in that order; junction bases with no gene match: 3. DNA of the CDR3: TGTGCCAGCAGCTTAGACGGCGGGAGCTCCTACAATGAGCAGTTCTTC. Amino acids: CASSLDGGSSYNEQFF.

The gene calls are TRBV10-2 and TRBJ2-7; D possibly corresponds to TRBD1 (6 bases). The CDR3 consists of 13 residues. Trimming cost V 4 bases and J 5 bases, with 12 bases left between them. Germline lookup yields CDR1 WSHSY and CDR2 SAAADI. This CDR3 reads CASSATGWDEQYF. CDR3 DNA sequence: TGCGCCAGCAGTGCAACAGGGTGGGACGAGCAGTACTTC.

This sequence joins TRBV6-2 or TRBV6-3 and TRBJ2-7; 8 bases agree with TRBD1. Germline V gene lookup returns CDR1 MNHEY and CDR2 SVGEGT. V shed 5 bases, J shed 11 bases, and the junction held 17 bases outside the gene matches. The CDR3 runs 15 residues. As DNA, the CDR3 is TGTGCCAGCAGTCCCCTATACGGACAGGGAATTATGGAGTACTTC. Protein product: CASSPLYGQGIMEYF.

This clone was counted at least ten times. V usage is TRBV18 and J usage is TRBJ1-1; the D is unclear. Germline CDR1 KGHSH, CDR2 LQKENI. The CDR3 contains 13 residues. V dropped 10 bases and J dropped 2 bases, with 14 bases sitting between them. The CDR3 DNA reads TGTGCCACCACAGAGGGCGCAAACACTGAAGCTTTCTTT. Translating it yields CATTEGANTEAFF. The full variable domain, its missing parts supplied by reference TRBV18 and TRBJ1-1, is NAGVMQNPRHLVRRRGQEARLRCSPMKGHSHVYWYRQLPEEGLKFMVYLQKENIIDESGMPKERFSAEFPKEGPSILRIQQVVRGDSAAYFCATTEGANTEAFFGQGTRLTVV.

CDR3 amino acids: CASGTSGGSNEQFF. DNA for the CDR3: TGTGCCAGCGGGACTAGCGGGGGGAGCAATGAGCAGTTCTTC. The chain recombines TRBV6-5 with TRBJ2-1, with 15 bases matching TRBD2. J was trimmed by 6 bases and V by 8 bases; bases with no gene match: 2. This CDR3 contains 14 residues. The germline V gene has CDR1 MNHEY and CDR2 SVGAGI.

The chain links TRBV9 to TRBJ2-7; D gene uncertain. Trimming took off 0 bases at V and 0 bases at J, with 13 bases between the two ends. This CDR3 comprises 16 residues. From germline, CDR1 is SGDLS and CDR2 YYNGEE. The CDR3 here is CASSVGSALNSYEQYF. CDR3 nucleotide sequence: TGTGCCAGCAGCGTAGGGAGCGCCCTTAACTCCTACGAGCAGTACTTC.

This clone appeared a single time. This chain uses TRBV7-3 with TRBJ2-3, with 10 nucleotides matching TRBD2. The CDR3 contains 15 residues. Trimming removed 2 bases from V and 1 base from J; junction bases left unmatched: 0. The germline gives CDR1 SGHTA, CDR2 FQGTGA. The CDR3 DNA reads TGTGCCAGCAGCTTACTAGCGGGGGGCACAGATACGCAGTATTTT. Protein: CASSLLAGGTDTQYF. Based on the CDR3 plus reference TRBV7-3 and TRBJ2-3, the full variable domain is GAGVSQTPSNKVTEKGKYVELRCDPISGHTALYWYRQSLGQGPEFLIYFQGTGAADDSGLPNDRFFAVRPEGSVSTLKIQRTERGDSAVYLCASSLLAGGTDTQYFGPGTRLTVL.

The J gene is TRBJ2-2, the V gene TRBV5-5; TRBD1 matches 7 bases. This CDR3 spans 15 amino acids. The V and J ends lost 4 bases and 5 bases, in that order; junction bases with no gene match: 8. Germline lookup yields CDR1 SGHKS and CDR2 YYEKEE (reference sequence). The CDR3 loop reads CASSPKSGQTGELFF. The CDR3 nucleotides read TGTGCCAGCAGCCCAAAATCGGGACAGACCGGGGAGCTGTTTTTT. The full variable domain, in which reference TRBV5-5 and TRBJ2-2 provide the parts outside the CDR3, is DAGVTQSPTHLIKTRGQQVTLRCSPISGHKSVSWYQQVLGQGPQFIFQYYEKEERGRGNFPDRFSARQFPNYSSELNVNALLLGDSALYLCASSPKSGQTGELFFGEGSRLTVL.

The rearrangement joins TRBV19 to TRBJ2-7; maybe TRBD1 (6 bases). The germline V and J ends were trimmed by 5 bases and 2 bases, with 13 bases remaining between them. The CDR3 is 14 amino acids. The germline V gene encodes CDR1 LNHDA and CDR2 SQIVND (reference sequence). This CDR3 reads CASSPGQSPYEQYF. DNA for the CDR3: TGTGCCAGTAGTCCCGGACAGTCTCCCTACGAGCAGTACTTC.

The CDR3 loop is CASSQGGQSTYEQYF. In nucleotides, the CDR3 is TGCGCCAGCAGCCAAGGGGGACAGTCGACCTACGAGCAGTACTTC. The rearrangement joins TRBV4-3 to TRBJ2-7; 7 bases are shared with TRBD1. Trimming at V came to 1 base and at J to 2 bases, leaving 5 bases not matched to a gene. Germline lookup yields CDR1 LGHNA and CDR2 YSLEER. This CDR3 spans 15 amino acids.

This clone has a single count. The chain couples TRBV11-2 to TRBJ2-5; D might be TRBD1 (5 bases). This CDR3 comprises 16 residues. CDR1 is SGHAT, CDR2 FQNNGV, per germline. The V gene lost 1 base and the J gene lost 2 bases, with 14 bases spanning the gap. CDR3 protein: CASSLVRGRLQETQYF. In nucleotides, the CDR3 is TGTGCCAGCAGCTTAGTAAGGGGCCGGCTACAAGAGACCCAGTACTTC.

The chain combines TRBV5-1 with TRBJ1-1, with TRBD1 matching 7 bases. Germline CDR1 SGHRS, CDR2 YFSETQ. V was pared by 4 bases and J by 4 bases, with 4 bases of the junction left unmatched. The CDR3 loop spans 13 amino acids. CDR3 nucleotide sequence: TGCGCCAGCAGCGAACAGGGGTTCACTGAAGCTTTCTTT. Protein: CASSEQGFTEAFF.

As DNA, the CDR3 is TGTGCCAGTAGTGTCAGGGGGTACGAGCAGTACTTC. Its protein product is CASSVRGYEQYF. The rearrangement uses TRBV19 and TRBJ2-7, with 7 bases identical to TRBD1. The junction had 2 bases not matched to a gene; V was cut back by 5 bases and J by 4 bases. The CDR3 runs to 12 residues. Germline CDR1 and CDR2: LNHDA and SQIVND (reference sequence).

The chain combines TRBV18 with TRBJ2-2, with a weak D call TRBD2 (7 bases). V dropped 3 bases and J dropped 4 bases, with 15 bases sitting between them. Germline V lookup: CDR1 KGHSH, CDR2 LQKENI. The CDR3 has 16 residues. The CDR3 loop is CASSPRGAPTTGELFF. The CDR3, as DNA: TGTGCCAGCTCACCTCGGGGGGCCCCGACCACCGGGGAGCTGTTTTTT.

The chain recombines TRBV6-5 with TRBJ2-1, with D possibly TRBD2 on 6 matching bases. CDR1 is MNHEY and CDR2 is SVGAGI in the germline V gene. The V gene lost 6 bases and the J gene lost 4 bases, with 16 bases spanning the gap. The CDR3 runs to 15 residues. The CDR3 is CASRGGASAYNEQFF. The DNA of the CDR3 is TGTGCCAGCAGAGGAGGGGCCTCGGCTTACAATGAGCAGTTCTTC.

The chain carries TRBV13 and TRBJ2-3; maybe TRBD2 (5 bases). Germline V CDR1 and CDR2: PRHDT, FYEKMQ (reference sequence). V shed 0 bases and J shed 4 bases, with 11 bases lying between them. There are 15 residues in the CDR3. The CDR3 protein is CASSLGGLRPDTQYF. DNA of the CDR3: TGTGCCAGCAGCTTAGGTGGACTCAGGCCAGATACGCAGTATTTT.

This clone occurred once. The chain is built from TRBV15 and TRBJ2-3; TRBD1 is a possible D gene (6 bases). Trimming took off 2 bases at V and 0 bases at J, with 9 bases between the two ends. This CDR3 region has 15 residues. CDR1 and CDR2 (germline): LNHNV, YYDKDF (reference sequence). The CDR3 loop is CATSRQTGSTDTQYF. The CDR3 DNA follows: TGTGCCACCAGCAGACAAACAGGGAGCACAGATACGCAGTATTTT.

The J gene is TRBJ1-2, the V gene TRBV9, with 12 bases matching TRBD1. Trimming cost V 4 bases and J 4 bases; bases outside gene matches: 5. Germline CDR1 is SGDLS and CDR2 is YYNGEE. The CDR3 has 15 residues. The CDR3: CASSPGQGASYGYTF. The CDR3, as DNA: TGTGCCAGCAGCCCGGGACAGGGGGCCTCCTATGGCTACACCTTC.

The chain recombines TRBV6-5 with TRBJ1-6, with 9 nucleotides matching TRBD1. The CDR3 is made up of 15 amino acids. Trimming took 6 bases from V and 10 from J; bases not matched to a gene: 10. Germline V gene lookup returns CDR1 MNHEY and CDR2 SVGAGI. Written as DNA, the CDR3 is TGTGCCAGCAGAGGTGGGGGACAGGGAAGGTCACCCCTCCACTTT. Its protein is CASRGGGQGRSPLHF.

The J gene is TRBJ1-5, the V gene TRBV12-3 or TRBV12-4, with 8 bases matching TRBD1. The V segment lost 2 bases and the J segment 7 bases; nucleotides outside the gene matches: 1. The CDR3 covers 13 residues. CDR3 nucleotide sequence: TGTGCCAGCAGTTTACAGGGGGCCCAGCCCCAGCATTTT. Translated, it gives CASSLQGAQPQHF.

CDR3 bases: TGTGCCAGCAGCTTACATCTGGGGGCCCCCGGGGAGCTGTTTTTT. Protein: CASSLHLGAPGELFF. The J gene is TRBJ2-2, the V gene TRBV7-3; TRBD1 might be the D (6 bases). CDR1 and CDR2 (germline): SGHTA, FQGTGA. V lost 2 bases to trimming and J lost 6 bases, with 13 bases between them. The CDR3 is made up of 15 amino acids. The variable domain in full, with the rest retrieved from reference TRBV7-3 and TRBJ2-2, is GAGVSQTPSNKVTEKGKYVELRCDPISGHTALYWYRQSLGQGPEFLIYFQGTGAADDSGLPNDRFFAVRPEGSVSTLKIQRTERGDSAVYLCASSLHLGAPGELFFGEGSRLTVL.